The 31 T cell receptor beta chains reported below all come from one sample, sequenced in a study of T cells in localized non-small cell lung cancer. Data came from immunoSEQ multiplex PCR; TCRdb stores just in-frame clones and leaves some out. Here the sample spans 20,000 to 25,000 clones, more than 75% being singletons. The source material was PBMCs, sampled before any cancer treatment. The receptors here all came from a man aged 35-69 years with stage II lung adenocarcinoma.

The rearrangement uses TRBV5-1 and TRBJ1-2; 9 bases are a match to TRBD1. CDR1 and CDR2 from the germline V gene are SGHRS and YFSETQ. V gave up 0 bases and J gave up 5 bases; unmatched junction bases: 8. The length of the CDR3 is 16 residues. The CDR3 spells CASSLDMDRGGYGYTF. CDR3 nucleotide sequence: TGCGCCAGCAGCTTGGATATGGACAGGGGTGGATATGGCTACACCTTC.

V usage is TRBV28 and J usage is TRBJ2-1, with D perhaps TRBD2 (6 bases). Per the germline V gene, CDR1 is MDHEN and CDR2 is SYDVKM. Trimming shortened V by 4 bases and J by 0 bases, and 16 bases separated the two germline ends. The CDR3 contains 17 residues. The CDR3 protein is CASSSSGSGASYNEQFF. The CDR3 nucleotides are TGTGCCAGCAGTTCTTCCGGTTCGGGAGCCTCCTACAATGAGCAGTTCTTC. The variable domain in full, with the rest retrieved from reference TRBV28 and TRBJ2-1, is DVKVTQSSRYLVKRTGEKVFLECVQDMDHENMFWYRQDPGLGLRLIYFSYDVKMKEKGDIPEGYSVSREKKERFSLILESASTNQTSMYLCASSSSGSGASYNEQFFGPGTRLTVL.

The V gene is TRBV30, the J gene TRBJ1-3; possible D gene TRBD1, 5 bases. Germline CDR1 is GTSNPN and CDR2 is SVGIG (reference sequence). The CDR3 length is 14 residues. Trimming pared 0 bases from V and 8 bases from J, leaving 14 bases between. The CDR3 nucleotides are TGTGCCTGGAGTGTACCTGGGCTGGGGGACACCATATATTTT. Its translation is CAWSVPGLGDTIYF. Filled out from reference TRBV30 and TRBJ1-3, the complete variable domain reads SQTIHQWPATLVQPVGSPLSLECTVEGTSNPNLYWYRQAAGRGLQLLFYSVGIGQISSEVPQNLSASRPQDRQFILSSKKLLLSDSGFYLCAWSVPGLGDTIYFGEGSWLTVV.

The chain combines TRBV9 with TRBJ2-5, with D unclear. Trimming left V 0 bases short and J 3 bases short, with 9 bases between. This CDR3 comprises 14 residues. The germline CDR1 and CDR2 sequences are SGDLS and YYNGEE. CDR3 amino acids: CASSVAQREETQYF. CDR3 bases: TGTGCCAGCAGCGTAGCTCAACGAGAAGAGACCCAGTACTTC.

This chain connects TRBV9 to TRBJ1-3; D not resolved. Germline CDR1 reads SGDLS; CDR2 reads YYNGEE. V gave up 3 bases and J gave up 0 bases, with 4 bases separating them. This CDR3 has 13 amino acids. This CDR3 is CASSDSSGNTIYF. CDR3 in DNA: TGTGCCAGCAGCGATTCCTCTGGAAACACCATATATTTT.

This chain joins TRBV4-1 and TRBJ2-1, with TRBD2 identical over 13 bases. Germline trimming cut 1 base from V and 9 bases from J; bases unmatched to any gene: 6. The length of the CDR3 is 16 residues. Germline V gene sequence: CDR1 MGHRA, CDR2 YSYEKL. The chain's CDR3 is CASSQGLAGGRGEQFF. In nucleotides, the CDR3 is TGCGCCAGCAGCCAAGGACTAGCGGGGGGTCGGGGTGAGCAGTTCTTC.

This chain uses TRBV6-5 with TRBJ1-2; D is unclear. CDR3 size: 16 residues. The V gene lost 2 bases and the J gene lost 0 bases, with 13 bases spanning the gap. From germline, CDR1 is MNHEY and CDR2 SVGAGI. CDR3 sequence (DNA): TGTGCCAGCAGTTACACCCCAGGCAGGACTAACTATGGCTACACCTTC. It translates to CASSYTPGRTNYGYTF.

The chain joins TRBV7-8 to TRBJ1-4; D is perhaps TRBD1 (6 bases). Germline V lookup: CDR1 SGHVS, CDR2 FQNEAQ. The ends were cut back, 5 bases at V and 4 bases at J, with 17 bases in the middle. CDR3 length: 16 amino acids. CDR3 sequence reads: CASSTGIGGVNEKLFF. CDR3 in DNA: TGTGCCAGCAGCACTGGGATCGGGGGCGTTAATGAAAAACTGTTTTTT.

This chain uses TRBV2 with TRBJ2-3; maybe TRBD1 (5 bases). The CDR3 covers 16 residues. CDR1 SNHLY and CDR2 FYNNEI come from the germline V gene. Trimming left V 3 bases short and J 6 bases short, with 19 bases between. DNA of the CDR3: TGTGCCAGCAGTGAGGTCAGACAGTTGAGCCCTGATACGCAGTATTTT. It translates to CASSEVRQLSPDTQYF.

This chain connects TRBV7-3 to TRBJ2-2; 8 bases agree with TRBD1. Germline V gene data show CDR1 as SGHTA and CDR2 as FQGTGA. The CDR3 totals 16 residues. The J segment lost 1 base and the V segment lost 2 bases, leaving 3 bases of the junction unmatched. CDR3 DNA: TGTGCCAGCAGCTTACATGGGACAGGGAACACCGGGGAGCTGTTTTTT. Residues: CASSLHGTGNTGELFF. The whole variable domain, remainder taken from reference TRBV7-3 and TRBJ2-2, is GAGVSQTPSNKVTEKGKYVELRCDPISGHTALYWYRQSLGQGPEFLIYFQGTGAADDSGLPNDRFFAVRPEGSVSTLKIQRTERGDSAVYLCASSLHGTGNTGELFFGEGSRLTVL.

V usage is TRBV7-2 and J usage is TRBJ2-5, with D perhaps matching TRBD1 (5 bases). Looked up from germline, CDR1 is SGHTA and CDR2 is FQGNSA. The V end lost 3 bases, the J end lost 6 bases, and 11 bases lay between the germline ends. The CDR3 has 13 residues. CDR3 sequence: CASSFQGTKTQYF. DNA for the CDR3: TGTGCCAGCAGCTTTCAGGGTACCAAGACCCAGTACTTC. Using reference TRBV7-2 and TRBJ2-5 for the parts outside the CDR3, the full variable domain is GAGVSQSPSNKVTEKGKDVELRCDPISGHTALYWYRQSLGQGLEFLIYFQGNSAPDKSGLPSDRFSAERTGGSVSTLTIQRTQQEDSAVYLCASSFQGTKTQYFGPGTRLLVL.

This clone was found once. The chain couples TRBV11-2 to TRBJ2-7; D perhaps matches TRBD1 (6 bases). Looked up from germline, CDR1 is SGHAT and CDR2 is FQNNGV. Trimming cost V 4 bases and J 5 bases, with 9 bases left between them. This CDR3 is 12 amino acids long. The CDR3: CASSSDSHEQYF. For the CDR3, the DNA is TGTGCCAGCAGCTCGGACAGCCACGAGCAGTACTTC. Full variable domain (rest looked up from reference TRBV11-2 and TRBJ2-7): EAGVAQSPRYKIIEKRQSVAFWCNPISGHATLYWYQQILGQGPKLLIQFQNNGVVDDSQLPKDRFSAERLKGVDSTLKIQPAKLEDSAVYLCASSSDSHEQYFGPGTRLTVT.

The gene calls are TRBV30 and TRBJ2-3; 9 bases match TRBD2. Germline CDR1 is GTSNPN and CDR2 is SVGIG (reference sequence). There are 16 residues in the CDR3. Trimming at V came to 1 base and at J to 4 bases, leaving 9 bases not matched to a gene. The DNA for the CDR3 is TGTGCCTGGAGTGCGTTAGGCGGGGGGGCCGCAGATACGCAGTATTTT. Protein product: CAWSALGGGAADTQYF. Based on the CDR3 plus reference TRBV30 and TRBJ2-3, the full variable domain is SQTIHQWPATLVQPVGSPLSLECTVEGTSNPNLYWYRQAAGRGLQLLFYSVGIGQISSEVPQNLSASRPQDRQFILSSKKLLLSDSGFYLCAWSALGGGAADTQYFGPGTRLTVL.

CDR3 sequence: CASSGDNEQFF. The CDR3 DNA reads as TGCGCCAGCAGTGGTGACAATGAGCAGTTCTTC. The chain is built from TRBV5-1 and TRBJ2-1; D not certain. The germline CDR1 and CDR2 sequences are SGHRS and YFSETQ. Deletions cut 5 bases from V and 5 bases from J, with 5 bases between. This CDR3 comprises 11 residues.

V is TRBV19 and J is TRBJ2-1, with TRBD2 matching over 12 bases. The CDR3 is made up of 16 amino acids. Germline-derived CDR1 and CDR2 are LNHDA and SQIVND (reference sequence). Trimming at V came to 4 bases and at J to 7 bases, leaving 8 bases not matched to a gene. For the CDR3, the DNA is TGTGCCAGTAGTAACCCACCTAGCGGGGGGGCAAATGAGCAGTTCTTC. It encodes CASSNPPSGGANEQFF.

The V gene is TRBV4-1, the J gene TRBJ1-3; no clear D. CDR1 and CDR2 (germline): MGHRA, YSYEKL. This CDR3 is 15 amino acids long. Trimming removed 0 bases at V and 2 bases at J, with 8 bases between. In DNA form, the CDR3 reads TGCGCCAGCAGCCAAGAAGAGTCGCCTGGAAACACCATATATTTT. Translating it yields CASSQEESPGNTIYF.

The chain links TRBV10-3 to TRBJ1-1; D call uncertain. Germline loops: CDR1 ENHRY, CDR2 SYGVKD. The CDR3 extends over 11 amino acids. Trimming took off 10 bases at V and 6 bases at J, with 12 bases between the two ends. The CDR3 here is CATRFLAEAFF. CDR3 DNA sequence: TGTGCCACCCGGTTCCTGGCTGAAGCTTTCTTT.

V gene TRBV4-1 combines with J gene TRBJ1-2; 8 positions match TRBD1. Germline V lookup: CDR1 MGHRA, CDR2 YSYEKL. V was pared by 1 base and J by 7 bases, with 14 bases of the junction left unmatched. There are 17 residues in the CDR3. The CDR3 region is CASSQGRGSGGWGGYTF. In nucleotides, the CDR3 is TGCGCCAGCAGCCAAGGAAGGGGGTCAGGGGGCTGGGGTGGCTACACCTTC.

The rearrangement uses TRBV7-8 and TRBJ1-2, with D unresolved. Germline V CDR1 and CDR2: SGHVS, FQNEAQ. The CDR3 has 13 residues. Deletions cut 1 base from V and 4 bases from J, with 7 bases between. In DNA form, the CDR3 reads TGTGCCAGCAGCTTAGGGTCCCGCTATGGCTACACCTTC. This gives the protein CASSLGSRYGYTF.

This clone was observed once. J is TRBJ2-6 and V is TRBV7-9; the D is unclear. The germline V and J ends were trimmed by 5 bases and 0 bases, with 8 bases remaining between them. The CDR3 runs to 15 residues. The germline V gene has CDR1 SEHNR and CDR2 FQNEAQ (reference sequence). This chain's CDR3 is CASSGVSSGANVLTF. The CDR3 DNA sequence: TGTGCCAGCAGCGGAGTTAGCTCTGGGGCCAACGTCCTGACTTTC.

This chain uses TRBV28 with TRBJ2-3; the match to TRBD2 covers 9 bases. The CDR3 is made up of 15 amino acids. The ends lost 9 bases at V and 1 base at J; junction bases unmatched: 8. In germline, CDR1 is MDHEN, CDR2 SYDVKM. CDR3 nucleotides: TGTGCCAGTTCAGAAGCGGGAGGCGGCACAGATACGCAGTATTTT. Encoded protein: CASSEAGGGTDTQYF.

The chain is built from TRBV10-1 and TRBJ2-7, with 8 bases that match TRBD2. Per the germline V gene, CDR1 is WNHNN and CDR2 is SYGVQD (reference sequence). Germline trimming cut 5 bases from V and 5 bases from J; bases unmatched to any gene: 8. The CDR3 is 14 residues long. The CDR3 loop is CASSCRGGNHEQYF. CDR3 nucleotides: TGCGCCAGCAGTTGCCGGGGGGGCAATCACGAGCAGTACTTC.

The chain links TRBV7-3 to TRBJ1-1; TRBD1 is a possible D gene (5 bases). Germline lookup yields CDR1 SGHTA and CDR2 FQGTGA. The CDR3 is 13 amino acids. Trimming removed 4 bases from V and 0 bases from J, with 6 bases in between. The CDR3 bases are TGTGCCAGCAGCTCAGGGATGAACACTGAAGCTTTCTTT. Encoded protein: CASSSGMNTEAFF.

The chain links TRBV7-9 to TRBJ2-7; D remains unclear. Germline V CDR1 and CDR2: SEHNR, FQNEAQ (reference sequence). V was cut by 2 bases and J by 5 bases, with 10 bases left in between. The length of the CDR3 is 13 residues. For the CDR3, the DNA is TGTGCCAGCAGCTTAAGGGCAGGCGACGAGCAGTACTTC. Translating it yields CASSLRAGDEQYF.

J is TRBJ2-3 and V is TRBV30, with 13 bases lining up with TRBD2. Looked up from germline, CDR1 is GTSNPN and CDR2 is SVGIG (reference sequence). The CDR3 contains 17 residues. Losses at the gene ends were 7 bases for V and 4 bases for J; bases not matched to a gene: 14. The DNA of the CDR3 is TGTGCCTCAACGGGACTAGCGGGGCCGAGTGGGGCAGATACGCAGTATTTT. It codes for CASTGLAGPSGADTQYF.

The chain is built from TRBV2 and TRBJ1-2; D might be TRBD1 (6 bases). The V and J ends lost 7 bases and 5 bases respectively, with 11 bases between them. The CDR3 extends over 12 amino acids. Germline CDR1 SNHLY, CDR2 FYNNEI. The CDR3 loop is CASNQGLYGYTF. The CDR3 coding sequence is TGTGCCAGCAACCAGGGGTTGTATGGCTACACCTTC.

The chain combines TRBV9 with TRBJ1-3; the match to TRBD1 covers 9 bases. The CDR3 is made up of 19 amino acids. J gave up 4 bases and V 0 bases, and 14 bases lay outside the gene matches. Germline assignment: CDR1 SGDLS and CDR2 YYNGEE. The CDR3 loop is CASSVVPTQQGARGNTIYF. CDR3 nucleotide sequence: TGTGCCAGCAGCGTAGTCCCGACCCAACAGGGGGCGAGGGGAAACACCATATATTTT. The variable domain in full, with the rest retrieved from reference TRBV9 and TRBJ1-3, is DSGVTQTPKHLITATGQRVTLRCSPRSGDLSVYWYQQSLDQGLQFLIQYYNGEERAKGNILERFSAQQFPDLHSELNLSSLELGDSALYFCASSVVPTQQGARGNTIYFGEGSWLTVV.

The chain employs TRBV7-2 and TRBJ1-3, with no clear D. V lost 5 bases and J 0 bases, leaving 11 bases between the germline ends. Germline V CDR1 and CDR2: SGHTA, FQGNSA. The CDR3 totals 15 residues. The CDR3, as DNA: TGTGCCAGCAGCCAGACCGCGTTCTCTGGAAACACCATATATTTT. Protein product: CASSQTAFSGNTIYF.

This chain connects TRBV10-3 to TRBJ2-5; 13 bases map to TRBD2. Looked up from germline, CDR1 is ENHRY and CDR2 is SYGVKD. The CDR3 consists of 14 residues. The V segment lost 11 bases and the J segment 2 bases; nucleotides outside the gene matches: 5. The CDR3 protein is CASGLAGIQETQYF. The CDR3 DNA reads as TGTGCCTCGGGACTAGCGGGAATTCAAGAGACCCAGTACTTC.

V usage is TRBV5-8 and J usage is TRBJ1-1; weak D call: TRBD1 (6 bases). Trimming removed 4 bases at V and 5 bases at J, with 18 bases between. Germline CDR1 reads SGHTS; CDR2 reads YDEGEE. This CDR3 contains 15 residues. The CDR3 is CASSTVGGGYTEAFF. DNA for the CDR3: TGTGCCAGCAGCACCGTAGGGGGGGGATATACTGAAGCTTTCTTT.

The chain has TRBV30 and TRBJ1-4, with D possibly TRBD1 on 6 matching bases. V lost 3 bases to trimming and J lost 3 bases, with 17 bases between them. The germline gives CDR1 GTSNPN, CDR2 SVGIG (reference sequence). CDR3 length equals 16 residues. The CDR3 sequence is CAWRPTGSVSNEKLFF. In DNA form, the CDR3 reads TGTGCCTGGAGGCCGACAGGCTCCGTTTCTAATGAAAAACTGTTTTTT.